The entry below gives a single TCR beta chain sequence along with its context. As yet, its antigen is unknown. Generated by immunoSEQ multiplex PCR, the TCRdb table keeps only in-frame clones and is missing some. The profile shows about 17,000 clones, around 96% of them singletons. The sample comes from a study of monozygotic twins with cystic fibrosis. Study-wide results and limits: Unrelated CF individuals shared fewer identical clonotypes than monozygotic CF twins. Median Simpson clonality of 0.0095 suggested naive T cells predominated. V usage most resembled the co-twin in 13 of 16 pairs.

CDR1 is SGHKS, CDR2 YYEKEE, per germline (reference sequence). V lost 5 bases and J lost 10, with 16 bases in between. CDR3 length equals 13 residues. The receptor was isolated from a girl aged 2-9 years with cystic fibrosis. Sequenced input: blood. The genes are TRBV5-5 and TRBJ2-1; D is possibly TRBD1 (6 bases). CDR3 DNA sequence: TGTGCCAGCAGTACCGGGACACAACTCGAGCAGTTCTTC. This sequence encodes CASSTGTQLEQFF. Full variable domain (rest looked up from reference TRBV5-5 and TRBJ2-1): DAGVTQSPTHLIKTRGQQVTLRCSPISGHKSVSWYQQVLGQGPQFIFQYYEKEERGRGNFPDRFSARQFPNYSSELNVNALLLGDSALYLCASSTGTQLEQFFGPGTRLTVL.